This T cell receptor beta chain was profiled in a study of blood T cell repertoires in COVID-19. Turning to the study itself: Samples of COVID-19 (acute and convalescent) were obtained from the United States, Italy and Spain. The cDNA or gDNA used as material had been derived from T cells, B-cell-depleted T cells, or PBMCs.

The V and J ends lost 4 bases and 5 bases, in that order; junction bases with no gene match: 4. Germline CDR1 and CDR2: SGHNT and YYREEE (reference sequence). The CDR3 spans 13 residues. Original methodology: Using reference gene primer amplification, nucleated cell counts were estimated. Sequenced by immunoSEQ multiplex PCR; TCRdb stores in-frame clones only, minus some. V and J calls and clone size follow that table, whereas D and trimming were derived from the DNA. The sample comprises 45,000 to 55,000 clones, around 83% of which are singletons, and 5.2% rests with the top ten. This receptor was obtained from a human donor in a cohort sampled during active COVID-19. The sample comprised peripheral blood. The rearrangement links TRBV5-4 to TRBJ2-3, with 7 bases that match TRBD1. The chain's CDR3 is CASSRGPGDTQYF. As DNA, the CDR3 is TGTGCCAGCAGCAGGGGGCCGGGAGATACGCAGTATTTT.